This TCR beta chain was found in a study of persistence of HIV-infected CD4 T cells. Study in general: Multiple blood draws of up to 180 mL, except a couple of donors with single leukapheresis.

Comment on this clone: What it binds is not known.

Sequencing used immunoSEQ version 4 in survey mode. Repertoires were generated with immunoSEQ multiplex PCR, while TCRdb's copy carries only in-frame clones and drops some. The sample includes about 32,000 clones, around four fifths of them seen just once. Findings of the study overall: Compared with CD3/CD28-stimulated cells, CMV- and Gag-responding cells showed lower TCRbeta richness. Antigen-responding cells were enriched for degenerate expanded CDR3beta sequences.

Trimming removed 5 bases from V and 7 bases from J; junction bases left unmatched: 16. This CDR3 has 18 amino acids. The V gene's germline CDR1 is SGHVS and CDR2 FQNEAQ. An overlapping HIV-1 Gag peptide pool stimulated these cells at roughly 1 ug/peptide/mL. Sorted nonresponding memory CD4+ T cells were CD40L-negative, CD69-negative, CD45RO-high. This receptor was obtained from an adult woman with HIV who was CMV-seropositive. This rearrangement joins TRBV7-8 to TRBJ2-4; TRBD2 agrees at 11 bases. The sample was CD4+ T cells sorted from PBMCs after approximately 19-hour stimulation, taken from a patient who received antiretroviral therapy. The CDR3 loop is CASSLTSGTSGRGNIQYF. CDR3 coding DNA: TGTGCCAGCAGCCTGACATCCGGGACTAGCGGAAGAGGGAACATTCAGTACTTC.